Following are 26 T cell receptor beta chains from one sample sequenced in a study of cytomegalovirus exposure and HLA in healthy donors. In the PCR, 60 Vbeta and 13 Jbeta primers were used. Measured with immunoSEQ multiplex PCR; TCRdb has only the in-frame clones, and not every one. The sample includes approximately 220,000 clones, 60% to 80% of them seen just once. Material: PBMCs. These receptor sequences come from a man aged 18 to 30 in good health and CMV-seronegative.

The chain recombines TRBV10-2 with TRBJ2-7; 7 bases align to TRBD1. V was pared by 9 bases and J by 2 bases, with 7 bases of the junction left unmatched. CDR1 and CDR2 (germline): WSHSY, SAAADI. The CDR3 is 13 residues long. The CDR3, as DNA: TGCGCCAGTACCGGGACAGAGACCTACGAGCAGTACTTC. It is translated as CASTGTETYEQYF.

J is TRBJ2-2 and V is TRBV9; D may be TRBD2 (5 bases). This CDR3 is built from 15 residues. From germline, CDR1 is SGDLS and CDR2 YYNGEE. V was trimmed by 0 bases and J by 7 bases, leaving 13 bases between them. The CDR3 is CASSVGPSAGGELFF. In DNA, the CDR3 is TGTGCCAGCAGCGTAGGTCCCAGCGCGGGCGGGGAGCTGTTTTTT.

J is TRBJ2-7 and V is TRBV14; 7 bases are a match to TRBD1. Trimming removed 4 bases from V and 3 bases from J; junction bases left unmatched: 9. Germline V CDR1 and CDR2: SGHDN, FVKESK. This CDR3 comprises 15 residues. CDR3 residues: CASSRIEGQDYEQYF. CDR3 sequence (DNA): TGTGCCAGCAGCCGAATCGAAGGACAGGACTACGAGCAGTACTTC.

The chain recombines TRBV4-2 with TRBJ1-3; D call uncertain. Germline loops: CDR1 LGHNA, CDR2 YNFKEQ. The CDR3 is 15 residues long. V was trimmed by 3 bases and J by 0 bases, leaving 9 bases between them. Here the CDR3 DNA reads TGTGCCAGCAGCCAGGTACAATCCTCTGGAAACACCATATATTTT. Protein product: CASSQVQSSGNTIYF.

This sequence joins TRBV20-1 and TRBJ2-5; D unclear. The CDR3 extends over 10 amino acids. Germline V gene lookup returns CDR1 DFQATT and CDR2 SNEGSKA (reference sequence). The CDR3 DNA reads TGCAGCGTCAAGCCGGAGACCCAGTACTTC. Translating it yields CSVKPETQYF.

J is TRBJ2-1 and V is TRBV7-2; TRBD1 agrees at 12 bases. The CDR3 loop spans 15 amino acids. V lost 5 bases to trimming and J lost 5 bases; unmatched junction nucleotides: 4. CDR1 and CDR2 (germline): SGHTA, FQGNSA. CDR3 sequence (DNA): TGTGCCAGCAGCGTGGGACAGGGGGCCAACAATGAGCAGTTCTTC. Amino acids: CASSVGQGANNEQFF.

The chain employs TRBV6-5 and TRBJ1-6; D call uncertain. The CDR3 covers 15 residues. Germline CDR1 and CDR2: MNHEY and SVGAGI. V lost 5 bases and J 0 bases, leaving 8 bases between the germline ends. CDR3 sequence reads: CASSQASSYNSPLHF. CDR3 bases: TGTGCCAGCAGTCAGGCGAGCTCCTATAATTCACCCCTCCACTTT.

The rearrangement joins TRBV5-1 to TRBJ1-1; the match to TRBD1 covers 7 bases. V trimming: 4 bases; J trimming: 4 bases; junction bases outside the gene matches: 10. The CDR3 runs to 15 residues. The germline gives CDR1 SGHRS, CDR2 YFSETQ. The CDR3 DNA reads as TGCGCCAGCAGCAACCCTAAGACAGGGACCACTGAAGCTTTCTTT. Translated: CASSNPKTGTTEAFF.

This chain joins TRBV19 and TRBJ1-2, with no clear D. The V end was cut by 3 bases, the J end by 8 bases, with 13 bases between. Germline assignment: CDR1 LNHDA and CDR2 SQIVND (reference sequence). The CDR3 is 13 amino acids. Here the CDR3 DNA reads TGTGCCAGTAGTATTGGTCGGTCGGGGGGCTACACCTTC. This translates into CASSIGRSGGYTF.

The chain is built from TRBV4-3 and TRBJ2-5, with no clear D. CDR3 length equals 14 residues. Germline V lookup: CDR1 LGHNA, CDR2 YSLEER. The V gene lost 1 base and the J gene lost 2 bases, with 8 bases spanning the gap. The CDR3 here is CASSQGLGQETQYF. CDR3 DNA sequence: TGCGCCAGCAGCCAAGGACTGGGTCAAGAGACCCAGTACTTC.

This rearrangement joins TRBV25-1 to TRBJ1-1; D gene unclear. The V end lost 8 bases, the J end lost 7 bases, and 14 bases lay between the germline ends. The CDR3 runs 12 residues. Germline V gene lookup returns CDR1 MGHDK and CDR2 SYGVNS. The DNA for the CDR3 is TGTGCCAGCGCGTCATCGTCTCTTGAAGCTTTCTTT. Translated, it gives CASASSSLEAFF.

This chain links TRBV5-5 with TRBJ1-5; 7 bases fit TRBD1. The CDR3 spans 14 residues. The germline V gene has CDR1 SGHKS and CDR2 YYEKEE (reference sequence). The V gene end was trimmed by 5 bases and the J gene end by 2 bases; junction bases not matched to a gene: 4. CDR3 coding DNA: TGTGCCAGCAGTACAGGGGATGGCAATCAGCCCCAGCATTTT. Its translation is CASSTGDGNQPQHF.

The gene calls are TRBV10-1 and TRBJ2-4; maybe TRBD2 (6 bases). Germline-derived CDR1 and CDR2 are WNHNN and SYGVQD (reference sequence). This CDR3 region has 13 residues. Trimming removed 11 bases at V and 4 bases at J, with 15 bases between. The CDR3 here is CAGGWRLKNIQYF. In DNA, the CDR3 is TGCGCCGGGGGGTGGAGGTTAAAAAACATTCAGTACTTC.

The rearrangement links TRBV5-1 to TRBJ2-1; 8 bases are a match to TRBD2. The junction had 10 bases not matched to a gene; V was cut back by 4 bases and J by 7 bases. This CDR3 is 15 amino acids long. Germline V gene sequence: CDR1 SGHRS, CDR2 YFSETQ. This CDR3 is CASSPPGLGINEQFF. Here the CDR3 DNA reads TGCGCCAGCAGCCCCCCGGGACTAGGGATTAATGAGCAGTTCTTC.

V usage is TRBV6-1 and J usage is TRBJ1-2; 9 nucleotides line up with TRBD1. Per germline, CDR1 MNHNS and CDR2 SASEGT. The CDR3 is 15 residues long. Losses at the gene ends were 11 bases for V and 4 bases for J; bases not matched to a gene: 14. The DNA of the CDR3 is TGTGCCGGGGGGGGACAGGGTAGTCTTTCCTATGGCTACACCTTC. Translating it yields CAGGGQGSLSYGYTF.

CDR3 region: CASSVTGQGADSPLHF. Here the CDR3 DNA reads TGTGCCAGCAGCGTTACGGGACAGGGCGCTGATTCACCCCTCCACTTT. The V gene is TRBV9, the J gene TRBJ1-6, with 9 bases lining up with TRBD1. The V segment lost 2 bases and the J segment 8 bases; nucleotides outside the gene matches: 8. Germline-derived CDR1 and CDR2 are SGDLS and YYNGEE. The CDR3 covers 16 residues.

The chain links TRBV6-1 to TRBJ1-2; D unclear. Trimming pared 2 bases from V and 4 bases from J, leaving 8 bases between. Looked up from germline, CDR1 is MNHNS and CDR2 is SASEGT. The CDR3 spans 13 residues. CDR3 in DNA: TGTGCCAGCAGTGAACTAAACGGCTATGGCTACACCTTC. The encoded protein is CASSELNGYGYTF.

A single count supports this clone. The chain uses TRBV11-2 and TRBJ2-1; D gene unclear. Trimming removed 1 base from V and 4 bases from J, with 5 bases in between. This CDR3 spans 13 amino acids. CDR1 SGHAT and CDR2 FQNNGV come from the germline V gene. The CDR3: CASSLVKYNEQFF. The CDR3 coding sequence is TGTGCCAGCAGCTTAGTTAAATACAATGAGCAGTTCTTC.

The gene calls are TRBV6-5 and TRBJ2-6; D may be TRBD1 (6 bases). The V gene's germline CDR1 is MNHEY and CDR2 SVGAGI. This CDR3 contains 13 residues. CDR3 protein: CAAAGAGANVLTF. CDR3 nucleotides: TGTGCAGCCGCAGGGGCTGGGGCCAACGTCCTGACTTTC.

The chain is built from TRBV5-1 and TRBJ2-5; TRBD1 agrees at 10 bases. Germline-derived CDR1 and CDR2 are SGHRS and YFSETQ. The CDR3 is made up of 17 amino acids. V dropped 4 bases and J dropped 2; count of bases not matched to a gene: 11. The CDR3 region is CASSISGTGAGQETQYF. CDR3 DNA: TGCGCCAGCAGCATTTCCGGGACAGGGGCGGGACAAGAGACCCAGTACTTC. Combining the CDR3 with reference TRBV5-1 and TRBJ2-5 gives the whole variable domain KAGVTQTPRYLIKTRGQQVTLSCSPISGHRSVSWYQQTPGQGLQFLFEYFSETQRNKGNFPGRFSGRQFSNSRSEMNVSTLELGDSALYLCASSISGTGAGQETQYFGPGTRLLVL.

This clone was seen a few times. The rearrangement uses TRBV30 and TRBJ2-1; 10 nucleotides line up with TRBD2. The CDR3 loop spans 16 amino acids. With 2 bases clipped from V and 3 bases from J, the junction kept 7 bases outside the gene matches. The germline gives CDR1 GTSNPN, CDR2 SVGIG (reference sequence). The chain's CDR3 is CAWSPQSGGVYNEQFF. As DNA, the CDR3 is TGTGCCTGGAGTCCCCAAAGCGGGGGGGTCTACAATGAGCAGTTCTTC.

The rearrangement uses TRBV6-6 and TRBJ2-1; 9 positions match TRBD2. V shed 6 bases, J shed 4 bases, and the junction held 4 bases outside the gene matches. CDR1 is MNHNY, CDR2 SVGAGI, per germline (reference sequence). CDR3 length: 14 amino acids. CDR3 loop: CASRGTSLYNEQFF. The CDR3 DNA is TGTGCCAGCAGGGGGACTAGCTTATACAATGAGCAGTTCTTC.

The rearrangement links TRBV10-3 to TRBJ2-1; the match to TRBD2 covers 11 bases. V lost 5 bases, J lost 3 bases, and 3 bases stayed unmatched. The V gene's germline CDR1 is ENHRY and CDR2 SYGVKD. This CDR3 spans 15 amino acids. Here the CDR3 reads CAISTGTSGYNEQFF. The CDR3, as DNA: TGTGCCATCAGTACCGGGACTAGCGGCTACAATGAGCAGTTCTTC.

V is TRBV14 and J is TRBJ2-5; the D gene is possibly TRBD2 (5 bases). The CDR3 length is 17 residues. Germline CDR1 reads SGHDN; CDR2 reads FVKESK. Trimming stripped 3 bases from V and 7 bases from J, with 24 bases between. The CDR3 nucleotides read TGTGCCAGCAGCCACCTCGATCCACCTCGACTAAGAGGGACCCAGTACTTC. Translated, it gives CASSHLDPPRLRGTQYF.

This CDR3 reads CASSPDTIGANVLTF. CDR3 nucleotides: TGTGCCAGCAGCCCGGACACCATCGGGGCCAACGTCCTGACTTTC. V gene TRBV7-9 combines with J gene TRBJ2-6; perhaps TRBD1 as D (5 bases). Germline V gene data show CDR1 as SEHNR and CDR2 as FQNEAQ (reference sequence). The CDR3 has 15 residues. Trimming pared 5 bases from V and 4 bases from J, leaving 12 bases between.

This chain joins TRBV7-3 and TRBJ2-3; 7 bases match TRBD1. The CDR3 is made up of 14 amino acids. The V and J ends lost 5 bases and 3 bases, in that order; junction bases with no gene match: 5. Germline V CDR1 and CDR2: SGHTA, FQGTGA. CDR3 loop: CASSPPGQTDTQYF. The CDR3 region has the DNA TGTGCCAGCAGCCCGCCGGGACAGACAGATACGCAGTATTTT.